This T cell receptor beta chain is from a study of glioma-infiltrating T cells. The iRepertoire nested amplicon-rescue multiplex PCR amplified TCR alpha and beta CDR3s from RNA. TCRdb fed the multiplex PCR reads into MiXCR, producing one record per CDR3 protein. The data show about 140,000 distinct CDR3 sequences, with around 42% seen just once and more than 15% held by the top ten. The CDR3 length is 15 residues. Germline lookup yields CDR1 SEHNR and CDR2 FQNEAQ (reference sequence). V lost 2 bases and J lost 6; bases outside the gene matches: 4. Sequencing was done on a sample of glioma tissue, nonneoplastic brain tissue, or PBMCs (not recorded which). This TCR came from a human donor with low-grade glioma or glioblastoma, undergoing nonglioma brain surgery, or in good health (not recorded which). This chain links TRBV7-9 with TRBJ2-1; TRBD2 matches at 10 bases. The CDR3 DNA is TGTGCCAGCAGCTTAACTAGCGGGGCGATCAATGAGCAGTTCTTC. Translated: CASSLTSGAINEQFF.